This T cell receptor (beta chain) is from a study of beta chain features in type 1 diabetes. The whole isolated RNA underwent reverse transcription, so sequencing captured expressed TCRB transcripts. Clones were sequenced by immunoSEQ multiplex PCR, and TCRdb holds only the in-frame ones, with some missing. The sample carries 38,000 or so clones, 64% recorded once. This CDR3 contains 14 residues. The V end was cut by 1 base, the J end by 4 bases, with 8 bases between. CDR1 and CDR2 (germline): SGHTA, FQGNSA. The specimen sequenced was Tregs from blood. The sequence came from a woman between 25 and 40 years old in good health. This chain links TRBV7-2 with TRBJ2-1, with a possible D match to TRBD2 (5 bases). The CDR3 loop is CASSLGEWYNEQFF. The CDR3 DNA is TGTGCCAGCAGCTTAGGGGAGTGGTACAATGAGCAGTTCTTC.